This T cell receptor beta chain was retrieved from a study of T cell responses to AZD1222 COVID-19 vaccine. This CDR3 is 14 amino acids long. Looked up from germline, CDR1 is LNHDA and CDR2 is SQIVND (reference sequence). Trimming pared 3 bases from V and 2 bases from J, leaving 10 bases between. Sequenced by immunoSEQ multiplex PCR; TCRdb stores in-frame clones only, minus some. The profile shows 100,000 to 150,000 clones, 85% to 90% of them singletons. The input for sequencing was peripheral blood, taken on day 0 of MenACWY control vaccination. The chain couples TRBV19 to TRBJ1-2; D not certain. The receptor was derived from an adult in good health. CDR3 in amino acids: CASSISSGNYGYTF. CDR3 nucleotide sequence: TGTGCCAGTAGTATTTCATCCGGGAACTATGGCTACACCTTC.